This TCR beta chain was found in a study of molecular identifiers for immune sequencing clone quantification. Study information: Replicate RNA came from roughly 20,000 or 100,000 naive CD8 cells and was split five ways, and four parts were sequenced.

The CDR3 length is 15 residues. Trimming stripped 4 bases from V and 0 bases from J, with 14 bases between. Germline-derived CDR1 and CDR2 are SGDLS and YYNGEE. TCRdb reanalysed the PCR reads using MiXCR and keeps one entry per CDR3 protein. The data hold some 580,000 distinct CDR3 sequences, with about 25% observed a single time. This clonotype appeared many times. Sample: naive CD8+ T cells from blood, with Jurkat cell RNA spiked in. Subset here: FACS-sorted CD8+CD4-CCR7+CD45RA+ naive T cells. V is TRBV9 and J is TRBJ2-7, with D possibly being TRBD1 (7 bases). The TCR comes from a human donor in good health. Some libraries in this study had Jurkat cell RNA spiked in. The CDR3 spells CASSPGGTASYEQYF. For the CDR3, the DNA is TGTGCCAGCAGCCCTGGAGGGACAGCCTCCTACGAGCAGTACTTC.